One sample yielded the 21 T cell receptor beta chains listed below, sequenced in a study of T cell responses to AZD1222 COVID-19 vaccine. TCRdb's copy holds only in-frame clones and misses some; the assay was immunoSEQ multiplex PCR. The sample has about 120,000 clones; roughly 84% are singletons. Sequenced material: peripheral blood, taken on day 0 of AZD1222 vaccination. These receptors were taken from an adult in good health.

V usage is TRBV27 and J usage is TRBJ2-7; tentative D call: TRBD1 (6 bases). The CDR3 is 16 amino acids. Germline-derived CDR1 and CDR2 are MNHEY and SMNVEV (reference sequence). V dropped 0 bases and J dropped 1 base, with 13 bases sitting between them. The CDR3 sequence is CASSLSVGGYSYEQYF. The CDR3 DNA is TGTGCCAGCAGTTTATCTGTTGGGGGCTATTCCTACGAGCAGTACTTC.

The V call is TRBV18, the J call TRBJ1-3; 8 bases fit TRBD1. This CDR3 region has 16 residues. V was clipped by 3 bases and J by 5 bases; unmatched bases: 9. Germline values: CDR1 KGHSH, CDR2 LQKENI. This CDR3 is CASSPYGTGSRNTIYF. CDR3 nucleotides: TGTGCCAGCTCACCTTACGGGACAGGTTCGAGAAACACCATATATTTT.

The rearrangement links TRBV9 to TRBJ1-2, with D unresolved. CDR3 length: 12 amino acids. CDR1 is SGDLS, CDR2 YYNGEE, per germline. Trimming stripped 3 bases from V and 8 bases from J, with 11 bases between. CDR3 coding DNA: TGTGCCAGCAGCGGAGCGCCGGGGGGCTACACCTTC. It yields the protein CASSGAPGGYTF. Based on the CDR3 plus reference TRBV9 and TRBJ1-2, the full variable domain is DSGVTQTPKHLITATGQRVTLRCSPRSGDLSVYWYQQSLDQGLQFLIQYYNGEERAKGNILERFSAQQFPDLHSELNLSSLELGDSALYFCASSGAPGGYTFGSGTRLTVV.

As for this clone: At the DNA level, this CDR3 is encoded by other sequences in the same sample as well. The gene calls are TRBV5-8 and TRBJ2-7; D may match TRBD1 or TRBD2 (7 bases each). V lost 0 bases to trimming and J lost 2 bases, with 12 bases between them. Germline-derived CDR1 and CDR2 are SGHTS and YDEGEE. The CDR3 has 15 amino acids. The chain's CDR3 is CASSLGQGGTYEQYF. The CDR3 DNA reads TGTGCCAGCAGCTTGGGGCAGGGGGGGACCTACGAGCAGTACTTC.

Remarks on this clone: Other DNA sequences in this specimen translate into the identical CDR3. V and J are TRBV9 and TRBJ1-1; D is unclear. CDR1 SGDLS and CDR2 YYNGEE come from the germline V gene. V was pared by 0 bases and J by 1 base, with 10 bases between. The CDR3 loop spans 15 amino acids. The CDR3 is CASSVAAGPNTEAFF. CDR3 coding DNA: TGTGCCAGCAGCGTAGCGGCAGGCCCGAACACTGAAGCTTTCTTT.

Here the CDR3 reads CASSLARRGGYTF. Here the CDR3 DNA reads TGTGCCAGCAGTTTAGCGCGGAGGGGAGGCTACACCTTC. The chain employs TRBV12-3 or TRBV12-4 and TRBJ1-2, with D possibly being TRBD1 (5 bases). CDR3 size: 13 residues. With 0 bases removed from V and 8 bases from J, the gap between germline ends came to 10 bases.

This clone was seen a handful of times. The chain uses TRBV12-3 or TRBV12-4 and TRBJ2-1; the D is unclear. The CDR3 length is 10 residues. V was shortened by 8 bases and J by 3 bases, with 2 bases between the two germline ends. The CDR3 loop reads CASRYNEQFF. In nucleotides, the CDR3 is TGTGCCAGCCGCTACAATGAGCAGTTCTTC.

The CDR3 spells CASSSGAAYEQYF. In DNA, the CDR3 is TGTGCCAGTAGTTCCGGGGCGGCCTACGAGCAGTACTTC. The rearrangement links TRBV19 to TRBJ2-7; tentatively, D is TRBD1 or TRBD2 (5 bases each). CDR1 is LNHDA, CDR2 SQIVND, per germline (reference sequence). CDR3 length: 13 residues. Deletions cut 5 bases from V and 2 bases from J, with 10 bases between. Based on the CDR3 plus reference TRBV19 and TRBJ2-7, the full variable domain is DGGITQSPKYLFRKEGQNVTLSCEQNLNHDAMYWYRQDPGQGLRLIYYSQIVNDFQKGDIAEGYSVSREKKESFPLTVTSAQKNPTAFYLCASSSGAAYEQYFGPGTRLTVT.

The table lists this clone with a count of one. The chain couples TRBV6-5 to TRBJ1-2, with D possibly being TRBD1 (6 bases). Trimming removed 6 bases from V and 0 bases from J, with 11 bases in between. Germline assignment: CDR1 MNHEY and CDR2 SVGAGI. The CDR3 sequence is 14 residues long. CDR3 sequence (DNA): TGTGCCAGCAGCTCCACAGGGTCTAACTATGGCTACACCTTC. It specifies CASSSTGSNYGYTF.

This chain uses TRBV3-1 (or the pseudogene TRBV3-2) with TRBJ1-1, with 8 bases fitting TRBD1. V lost 4 bases to trimming and J lost 1 base; unmatched junction nucleotides: 2. The length of the CDR3 is 14 residues. Germline CDR1 LGHDT, CDR2 YNNKEL (reference sequence). The CDR3 sequence is CASSRGQGNTEAFF. The CDR3 DNA sequence: TGTGCCAGCAGCCGCGGACAGGGGAACACTGAAGCTTTCTTT.

The rearrangement uses TRBV12-3 or TRBV12-4 and TRBJ2-7; D could derive from TRBD1 or TRBD2 (5 bases each). This CDR3 spans 13 amino acids. The V end was cut by 6 bases, the J end by 3 bases, with 12 bases between. The CDR3, as DNA: TGTGCCAGCAGCATCCGGGGCGACTACGAGCAGTACTTC. Protein: CASSIRGDYEQYF.

The chain is built from TRBV6-1 and TRBJ1-2, with 7 bases matching TRBD1. The V gene's germline CDR1 is MNHNS and CDR2 SASEGT. The V gene end was trimmed by 3 bases and the J gene end by 7 bases; junction bases not matched to a gene: 5. The length of the CDR3 is 13 residues. For the CDR3, the DNA is TGTGCCAGCAGTGATACAGGGGTTTCTGGCTACACCTTC. The encoded protein is CASSDTGVSGYTF.

The chain employs TRBV5-5 and TRBJ2-7, with D possibly TRBD1 on 6 matching bases. Trimming pared 3 bases from V and 0 bases from J, leaving 10 bases between. The CDR3 is 14 residues long. Germline-derived CDR1 and CDR2 are SGHKS and YYEKEE (reference sequence). The CDR3 sequence: CASSSRQVSYEQYF. CDR3 in DNA: TGTGCCAGCAGCTCGAGACAGGTCTCCTACGAGCAGTACTTC. Full variable domain (remainder filled in from reference TRBV5-5 and TRBJ2-7): DAGVTQSPTHLIKTRGQQVTLRCSPISGHKSVSWYQQVLGQGPQFIFQYYEKEERGRGNFPDRFSARQFPNYSSELNVNALLLGDSALYLCASSSRQVSYEQYFGPGTRLTVT.

V usage is TRBV6-5 and J usage is TRBJ1-2, with D possibly being TRBD1 (6 bases). Germline-derived CDR1 and CDR2 are MNHEY and SVGAGI. The V end lost 6 bases, the J end lost 5 bases, and 13 bases lay between the germline ends. The CDR3 spans 13 residues. The CDR3 coding sequence is TGTGCCAGCAGCGGGGGGGCGATATATGGCTACACCTTC. It codes for CASSGGAIYGYTF.

The chain is built from TRBV7-2 and TRBJ2-3; unclear D gene. CDR1 is SGHTA, CDR2 FQGNSA, per germline. The germline V and J ends were trimmed by 2 bases and 5 bases, with 8 bases remaining between them. The CDR3 spans 13 residues. CDR3 nucleotides: TGTGCCAGCAGCTTAAGTAGGCTAGATACGCAGTATTTT. Translation gives CASSLSRLDTQYF.

The chain couples TRBV4-1 to TRBJ2-7, with 7 bases lining up with TRBD1. The V segment lost 2 bases and the J segment 4 bases; nucleotides outside the gene matches: 5. Germline CDR1 is MGHRA and CDR2 is YSYEKL. The CDR3 covers 14 residues. The CDR3 nucleotides are TGCGCCAGCAGCCAACCGGGACAGAAGTACGAGCAGTACTTC. This codes for CASSQPGQKYEQYF.

This sequence joins TRBV5-6 and TRBJ2-4; 7 bases match TRBD1. J lost 7 bases, V lost 0 bases, and 4 bases had no gene match. In germline, CDR1 is SGHDT, CDR2 YYEEEE. The CDR3 loop spans 14 amino acids. CDR3 in amino acids: CASSLVGGVNIQYF. The CDR3 bases are TGTGCCAGCAGCTTGGTAGGGGGCGTGAACATTCAGTACTTC.

This clone was seen a handful of times. The rearrangement uses TRBV4-1 and TRBJ2-7, with D perhaps matching TRBD1 or TRBD2 (5 bases each). V lost 2 bases and J lost 3, with 11 bases in between. The CDR3 runs 14 residues. Germline V gives CDR1 MGHRA, CDR2 YSYEKL. DNA of the CDR3: TGCGCCAGCAGCCAACGGGACGGGAACTACGAGCAGTACTTC. Translated: CASSQRDGNYEQYF.

This clone was recorded only once. The rearrangement joins TRBV4-3 to TRBJ2-1; no definite D call. The length of the CDR3 is 13 residues. The germline V gene encodes CDR1 LGHNA and CDR2 YSLEER. Trimming pared 0 bases from V and 7 bases from J, leaving 7 bases between. DNA of the CDR3: TGCGCCAGCAGCCAAGATATTAGAAATGAGCAGTTCTTC. It specifies CASSQDIRNEQFF.

This clone came up once. The V gene is TRBV4-1, the J gene TRBJ2-1, with a possible D match to TRBD1 (5 bases). Germline V gives CDR1 MGHRA, CDR2 YSYEKL. V dropped 1 base and J dropped 0 bases, with 7 bases sitting between them. CDR3 length equals 15 residues. CDR3 amino acids: CASSQVQGSYNEQFF. Here the CDR3 DNA reads TGCGCCAGCAGCCAAGTGCAGGGCTCCTACAATGAGCAGTTCTTC.

The chain joins TRBV24-1 to TRBJ2-5, with D tentatively TRBD1 (7 bases). CDR1 and CDR2 from the germline V gene are KGHDR and SFDVKD. Trimming cost V 4 bases and J 5 bases, with 16 bases left between them. The CDR3 is made up of 15 amino acids. The CDR3, as DNA: TGTGCCACCAGTGACCCAGGGGGGACGGGGGAGACCCAGTACTTC. Amino acid sequence: CATSDPGGTGETQYF.